The 27 T cell receptor beta chains below come from one sample, sequenced in a study of blood T cell repertoires in COVID-19 (dated by TCRdb to 2019 to 2021). The method behind the library was the immunoSEQ multiplex PCR assay. Sourced from immuneACCESS, this table was stored by TCRdb with only in-frame sequences that have V and J called. A share of the clones is absent; for the studies checked, an unresolved V gene accounts for under half, and the remainder has no known explanation. The sample profile shows approximately 280,000 clones; roughly 87% of them were found once. Of the sample, 9% to 9.5% falls within the top ten clones. Sequencing was done on a sample of peripheral blood. These receptors were obtained from a man younger than 30 with active or convalescent COVID-19.

The chain carries TRBV19 and TRBJ1-1; a weak D match, TRBD1 (5 bases). The V end was cut by 5 bases, the J end by 4 bases, with 17 bases between. Germline CDR1 reads LNHDA; CDR2 reads SQIVND (reference sequence). The CDR3 runs 15 residues. The CDR3 protein is CASSASSGRTTEAFF. The CDR3 DNA is TGTGCCAGTAGTGCTTCTTCAGGGAGGACCACTGAAGCTTTCTTT. The full variable domain, rest sourced from reference TRBV19 and TRBJ1-1, is DGGITQSPKYLFRKEGQNVTLSCEQNLNHDAMYWYRQDPGQGLRLIYYSQIVNDFQKGDIAEGYSVSREKKESFPLTVTSAQKNPTAFYLCASSASSGRTTEAFFGQGTRLTVV.

This clone was seen just once. The chain is built from TRBV10-2 and TRBJ1-2, with D unresolved. This CDR3 spans 13 amino acids. CDR1 is WSHSY and CDR2 is SAAADI in the germline V gene. V gave up 4 bases and J gave up 7 bases, with 13 bases separating them. The DNA of the CDR3 is TGCGCCAGCAGTGGCTATGGACGGGGTGGCTACACCTTC. It translates to CASSGYGRGGYTF.

The J gene is TRBJ2-7, the V gene TRBV27, with D unclear. The length of the CDR3 is 14 residues. Germline loops: CDR1 MNHEY, CDR2 SMNVEV (reference sequence). V dropped 0 bases and J dropped 2 bases, with 8 bases sitting between them. The CDR3: CASSLSNNPYEQYF. The CDR3 nucleotides are TGTGCCAGCAGTTTATCGAACAATCCCTACGAGCAGTACTTC.

This rearrangement joins TRBV7-2 to TRBJ2-3; 10 bases map to TRBD2. The CDR3 spans 16 residues. Germline-derived CDR1 and CDR2 are SGHTA and FQGNSA. The junction had 6 bases not matched to a gene; V was cut back by 3 bases and J by 3 bases. CDR3 in amino acids: CASSFRLAGATDTQYF. The CDR3 DNA follows: TGTGCCAGCAGCTTTCGGCTAGCGGGGGCTACAGATACGCAGTATTTT.

This rearrangement joins TRBV24-1 to TRBJ2-1, with a possible D match to TRBD2 (6 bases). V shed 2 bases and J shed 8 bases, with 15 bases lying between them. The CDR3 is 15 residues long. The germline CDR1 and CDR2 sequences are KGHDR and SFDVKD. CDR3 nucleotides: TGTGCCACCAGTGATTCCGGGACTCTGTTGGATGAGCAGTTCTTC. It is translated as CATSDSGTLLDEQFF.

The chain uses TRBV10-3 and TRBJ2-7; 10 nucleotides align to TRBD2. Trimming cost V 4 bases and J 4 bases; bases outside gene matches: 13. CDR3 length equals 17 residues. Germline V gives CDR1 ENHRY, CDR2 SYGVKD. In DNA form, the CDR3 reads TGTGCCATCAGTGCGGCTAGCGGGGGCCTAAAGGCGTACGAGCAGTACTTC. Encoded protein: CAISAASGGLKAYEQYF.

Note on this clone: The sample contains more than one DNA sequence encoding this CDR3. This chain links TRBV13 with TRBJ1-6, with 10 positions matching TRBD1. V lost 5 bases, J lost 8 bases, and 6 bases stayed unmatched. Germline V gives CDR1 PRHDT, CDR2 FYEKMQ (reference sequence). The CDR3 covers 15 residues. The CDR3 coding sequence is TGTGCCAGCAGCCTGGCCGGGACAGGGGATTCACCCCTCCACTTT. Translating it yields CASSLAGTGDSPLHF. The full variable domain, its missing parts supplied by reference TRBV13 and TRBJ1-6, is AAGVIQSPRHLIKEKRETATLKCYPIPRHDTVYWYQQGPGQDPQFLISFYEKMQSDKGSIPDRFSAQQFSDYHSELNMSSLELGDSALYFCASSLAGTGDSPLHFGNGTRLTVT.

The chain joins TRBV2 to TRBJ2-3, with 7 bases lining up with TRBD2. CDR1 and CDR2 (germline): SNHLY, FYNNEI. The CDR3 runs 14 residues. The V gene end was trimmed by 7 bases and the J gene end by 4 bases; junction bases not matched to a gene: 8. The CDR3 sequence: CASKRTAGADTQYF. DNA of the CDR3: TGTGCCAGCAAGAGGACGGCGGGAGCAGATACGCAGTATTTT.

The CDR3 DNA is TGCGCCAGCAGCCAAGGTGCCAGGGGGACTGAAGCTTTCTTT. This codes for CASSQGARGTEAFF. The chain is built from TRBV4-3 and TRBJ1-1; TRBD1 aligns across 7 bases. Germline V lookup: CDR1 LGHNA, CDR2 YSLEER. This CDR3 region has 14 residues. Germline trimming cut 1 base from V and 5 bases from J; bases unmatched to any gene: 4.

The genes are TRBV2 and TRBJ1-1; tentatively, D is TRBD1 (5 bases). Per the germline V gene, CDR1 is SNHLY and CDR2 is FYNNEI. The CDR3 sequence is 14 residues long. Trimming left V 6 bases short and J 0 bases short, with 11 bases between. CDR3: CASSKDTLNTEAFF. CDR3 nucleotides: TGTGCCAGCAGCAAGGACACGTTGAACACTGAAGCTTTCTTT.

With regard to this clone: This sample includes further DNA sequences coding for the same CDR3. The V and J genes are TRBV3-1 (or the pseudogene TRBV3-2) and TRBJ1-1; no definite D call. The germline V gene has CDR1 LGHDT and CDR2 YNNKEL (reference sequence). Trimming removed 4 bases at V and 0 bases at J, with 9 bases between. The CDR3 covers 14 residues. The CDR3 sequence: CASSPRALNTEAFF. In nucleotides, the CDR3 is TGTGCCAGCAGCCCGCGCGCGTTGAACACTGAAGCTTTCTTT.

The gene calls are TRBV5-1 and TRBJ1-1; D remains ambiguous. Germline-derived CDR1 and CDR2 are SGHRS and YFSETQ. Trimming cost V 0 bases and J 7 bases, with 10 bases left between them. This CDR3 spans 13 amino acids. CDR3 nucleotides: TGCGCCAGCAGCTTGGCGGGTCGGAGTGAAGCTTTCTTT. Its translation is CASSLAGRSEAFF.

The chain couples TRBV10-3 to TRBJ2-5; 14 nucleotides line up with TRBD2. The CDR3 spans 16 residues. Trimming removed 7 bases from V and 5 bases from J; junction bases left unmatched: 9. CDR1 ENHRY and CDR2 SYGVKD come from the germline V gene. The CDR3 spells CAITRRLAGGPETQYF. CDR3 sequence (DNA): TGTGCCATCACGCGGAGACTAGCGGGGGGGCCGGAGACCCAGTACTTC.

The chain couples TRBV19 to TRBJ2-7, with TRBD1 matching over 8 bases. CDR1 LNHDA and CDR2 SQIVND come from the germline V gene (reference sequence). The CDR3 length is 16 residues. V dropped 4 bases and J dropped 4; count of bases not matched to a gene: 12. CDR3 bases: TGTGCCAGTAGTAAAGTCTCCGGGACAGGACGTTACGAGCAGTACTTC. This translates into CASSKVSGTGRYEQYF.

The V gene is TRBV4-3, the J gene TRBJ2-3, with 10 bases aligning to TRBD1. The germline V gene encodes CDR1 LGHNA and CDR2 YSLEER. This CDR3 contains 17 residues. V lost 6 bases, J lost 3 bases, and 12 bases stayed unmatched. The chain's CDR3 is CASSPGTGAFETDTQYF. CDR3 DNA sequence: TGCGCCAGCAGTCCAGGGACAGGGGCTTTTGAGACAGATACGCAGTATTTT.

The CDR3 coding sequence is TGTGCCAGCAGCCCCAACGGCCAGGGGGAGTATGGCTACACCTTC. This translates into CASSPNGQGEYGYTF. The chain is built from TRBV7-8 and TRBJ1-2, with 7 bases lining up with TRBD1. Germline values: CDR1 SGHVS, CDR2 FQNEAQ. The CDR3 sequence is 15 residues long. J gave up 5 bases and V 5 bases, and 11 bases lay outside the gene matches.

This clone was seen more than once but under ten times. The V and J genes are TRBV7-9 and TRBJ1-2, with 8 bases lining up with TRBD1. V gave up 0 bases and J gave up 8 bases; unmatched junction bases: 5. Germline CDR1 and CDR2: SEHNR and FQNEAQ (reference sequence). This CDR3 has 14 residues. DNA of the CDR3: TGTGCCAGCAGCTTAGCAGACAGGGGATACGGCTACACCTTC. This codes for CASSLADRGYGYTF.

This chain connects TRBV28 to TRBJ1-2, with D unresolved. V was shortened by 2 bases and J by 3 bases, with 7 bases between the two germline ends. CDR1 MDHEN and CDR2 SYDVKM come from the germline V gene. The CDR3 runs to 13 residues. The CDR3 sequence is CASSLAGDYGYTF. CDR3 sequence (DNA): TGTGCCAGCAGTTTAGCAGGCGACTATGGCTACACCTTC.

This chain connects TRBV7-3 to TRBJ2-2; D possibly corresponds to TRBD1 (6 bases). CDR1 and CDR2 (germline): SGHTA, FQGTGA. The V end was cut by 1 base, the J end by 4 bases, with 22 bases between. The length of the CDR3 is 19 residues. DNA of the CDR3: TGTGCCAGCAGCTTAAGGGCAGGGGCGACCCCTTTGCGCACCGGGGAGCTGTTTTTT. Translating gives CASSLRAGATPLRTGELFF.

The chain carries TRBV27 and TRBJ2-1, with D uncertain. V was trimmed by 3 bases and J by 5 bases, leaving 14 bases between them. The CDR3 is 15 amino acids. CDR1 is MNHEY, CDR2 SMNVEV, per germline (reference sequence). CDR3 nucleotides: TGTGCCAGCAGTTTTTCGGTCGGTCTAAACAATGAGCAGTTCTTC. Protein: CASSFSVGLNNEQFF.

V and J are TRBV4-3 and TRBJ2-7, with a tentative D call TRBD1 (5 bases). Germline V CDR1 and CDR2: LGHNA, YSLEER. Trimming took 3 bases from V and 2 from J, leaving 14 bases between them. This CDR3 contains 15 residues. CDR3 amino acids: CASSHQGAATYEQYF. Written as DNA, the CDR3 is TGCGCCAGCAGCCACCAAGGGGCCGCTACCTACGAGCAGTACTTC.

This clone was detected only once. The chain recombines TRBV5-4 with TRBJ2-5; D is undetermined. Germline CDR1 is SGHNT and CDR2 is YYREEE (reference sequence). This CDR3 comprises 15 residues. The V end lost 1 base, the J end lost 1 base, and 11 bases lay between the germline ends. CDR3 residues: CASSLLVESQETQYF. CDR3 DNA sequence: TGTGCCAGCAGCTTGTTAGTTGAGTCCCAAGAGACCCAGTACTTC.

The chain uses TRBV7-2 and TRBJ2-7; 9 nucleotides line up with TRBD2. After removal of 3 bases from V and 4 bases from J, the junction contained 4 bases not matched to a gene. CDR3 size: 14 residues. Germline V gives CDR1 SGHTA, CDR2 FQGNSA. The CDR3 reads CASSFGLAGYEQYF. The CDR3 nucleotides are TGTGCCAGCAGCTTTGGTCTAGCGGGGTACGAGCAGTACTTC.

The chain couples TRBV5-1 to TRBJ2-3; 9 bases match TRBD2. The V and J ends lost 0 bases and 0 bases, in that order; junction bases with no gene match: 11. The CDR3 totals 19 residues. Germline V gene lookup returns CDR1 SGHRS and CDR2 YFSETQ. CDR3 sequence: CASSLALASGVYSTDTQYF. Written as DNA, the CDR3 is TGCGCCAGCAGCTTGGCCTTGGCTAGCGGGGTGTATAGCACAGATACGCAGTATTTT.

This chain joins TRBV7-9 and TRBJ1-1; D gene ambiguous. Between the trimmed V and J ends, which lost 3 bases and 11 bases, there was a span of 13 bases. Germline CDR1 reads SEHNR; CDR2 reads FQNEAQ (reference sequence). CDR3 size: 12 residues. CDR3 DNA: TGTGCCAGCAGCTTTGGGGATTCGGGGGCTTTCTTT. It encodes CASSFGDSGAFF.

J is TRBJ2-2 and V is TRBV14; no clear D gene. Germline V gives CDR1 SGHDN, CDR2 FVKESK. This CDR3 is 14 amino acids long. The CDR3 sequence is CATTAGFNTGELFF. The CDR3 coding sequence is TGTGCGACGACGGCAGGCTTCAACACCGGGGAGCTGTTTTTT.

The chain recombines TRBV5-5 with TRBJ1-5, with TRBD1 matching 8 bases. J was trimmed by 5 bases and V by 2 bases; bases with no gene match: 6. Germline CDR1 is SGHKS and CDR2 is YYEKEE (reference sequence). CDR3 length: 15 residues. CDR3: CASSLGRGRDQPQHF. CDR3 in DNA: TGTGCCAGCAGCTTAGGCAGGGGGCGCGATCAGCCCCAGCATTTT.